This is a list of T cell receptor beta chains from one sample in a study of shared clonotypes between healthy human individuals. The repertoire was sequenced with immunoSEQ multiplex PCR; TCRdb's copy has only in-frame clones and lacks some. The table records about 1,500,000 clones, approximately 97% of them present only once. The sequencing sample was made of naive CD4+ T cells sorted from blood. These TCRs come from a man aged 30-40 years in good health. Both conserved end residues are part of each CDR3. The D gene is left open where the match is weak. Clone sizes are given selectively: once, few, many, or a class where the clone is expanded.

D gene | clone size | J gene | V gene | CDR3 protein | CDR3 DNA
TRBD2 | NA | TRBJ2-3 | TRBV15 | CATSRAGGRLAVVSQYF | TGTGCCACCAGCAGAGCGGGAGGGAGGCTGGCGGTGGTATCGCAGTATTTT
NA | NA | TRBJ1-3 | TRBV13 | CASVRGGTPLNTIYF | TGTGCCAGCGTCCGAGGGGGAACCCCGCTAAACACCATATATTTT
TRBD1 | NA | TRBJ2-7 | TRBV18 | CASSPRTGEYEQYF | TGTGCCAGCTCACCTCGGACAGGGGAATACGAGCAGTACTTC
NA | NA | TRBJ2-2 | TRBV30 | CAWSVLGEFGELFF | TGTGCCTGGAGTGTTTTGGGGGAGTTCGGGGAGCTGTTTTTT
NA | NA | TRBJ2-7 | TRBV27 | CASSSPSYEQYF | TGTGCCAGCAGTTCCCCCTCCTACGAGCAGTACTTC
NA | NA | TRBJ1-2 | TRBV28 | CASSDPVSPNYGYTF | TGTGCCAGCAGTGACCCAGTGAGTCCTAACTATGGCTACACCTTC
TRBD2 | NA | TRBJ2-3 | TRBV5-4 | CASSLAPLAGVPDTQYF | TGTGCCAGCAGCTTGGCCCCACTAGCGGGAGTGCCGGATACGCAGTATTTT
NA | NA | TRBJ1-2 | TRBV7-2 | CASSLYVRDGYTF | TGTGCCAGCAGCTTATACGTACGGGATGGCTACACCTTC
NA | few | TRBJ1-5 | TRBV15 | CATSGPGPNQPQHF | TGTGCCACCAGCGGACCGGGACCTAATCAGCCCCAGCATTTT
NA | NA | TRBJ1-2 | TRBV25-1 | CASSKGFPNYGYTF | TGTGCCAGCAGTAAGGGGTTCCCTAACTATGGCTACACCTTC
TRBD1 | NA | TRBJ2-7 | TRBV6-6 | CASSLAGGLRAYEQYF | TGTGCCAGCAGCCTTGCAGGGGGCCTTAGGGCTTACGAGCAGTACTTC
TRBD2 | once | TRBJ2-7 | TRBV27 | CASKSAGTPSYEQYF | TGTGCCAGCAAGTCAGCGGGGACCCCCTCCTACGAGCAGTACTTC
NA | NA | TRBJ1-1 | TRBV5-1 | CASSLVRAGRDTEAFF | TGCGCCAGCAGCTTGGTGAGGGCGGGGCGCGACACTGAAGCTTTCTTT
NA | NA | TRBJ2-1 | TRBV27 | CASSFPPSEQFF | TGTGCCAGCAGTTTTCCCCCTAGTGAGCAGTTCTTC
TRBD1 | NA | TRBJ1-2 | TRBV19 | CASSSWDRERYTF | TGTGCCAGTAGTTCCTGGGACAGGGAACGCTACACCTTC
NA | NA | TRBJ1-4 | TRBV5-1 | CASSFVGASDEKLFF | TGCGCCAGCAGCTTTGTTGGGGCTTCGGATGAAAAACTGTTTTTT
NA | NA | TRBJ2-2 | TRBV7-3 | CASSLDRRDTGELFF | TGTGCCAGCAGCCTTGACAGGAGAGACACCGGGGAGCTGTTTTTT
NA | NA | TRBJ2-7 | TRBV14 | CASSQEAGNEQYF | TGTGCCAGCAGCCAAGAAGCTGGGAACGAGCAGTACTTC
NA | NA | TRBJ2-7 | TRBV4-1 | CASSPRDLAYEQYF | TGCGCCAGCAGCCCTAGGGACCTAGCCTACGAGCAGTACTTC
NA | once | TRBJ1-5 | TRBV19 | CATSSSPGGRGNQPQHF | TGTGCCACTTCCTCATCTCCGGGCGGGCGTGGCAATCAGCCCCAGCATTTT
NA | NA | TRBJ2-1 | TRBV7-6 | CASSLVPASYNEQFF | TGTGCCAGCAGCTTAGTTCCAGCCTCCTACAATGAGCAGTTCTTC
NA | NA | TRBJ2-7 | TRBV28 | CASSQTGSEQYF | TGTGCCAGCAGCCAAACAGGGAGCGAGCAGTACTTC
NA | NA | TRBJ1-4 | TRBV6-1 | CAARETATNEKLFF | TGTGCCGCGAGGGAGACAGCAACTAATGAAAAACTGTTTTTT
NA | NA | TRBJ2-3 | TRBV20-1 | CSASHPDTQYF | TGCAGTGCTAGCCATCCAGATACGCAGTATTTT
NA | NA | TRBJ2-7 | TRBV5-4 | CASSDLSGAQLYEQYF | TGTGCCAGCAGCGACCTTTCGGGGGCGCAGCTCTACGAGCAGTACTTC
NA | NA | TRBJ1-4 | TRBV6-5 | CASRPTPTNEKLFF | TGTGCCAGCAGGCCGACCCCAACTAATGAAAAACTGTTTTTT
NA | NA | TRBJ2-3 | TRBV19 | CASSIRGSPFPGTDGTQYF | TGTGCCAGTAGTATTCGTGGGAGTCCCTTTCCTGGCACAGATGGTACGCAGTATTTT
NA | NA | TRBJ2-7 | TRBV5-1 | CASSSPLSYEQYF | TGCGCCAGCAGCTCGCCTCTCTCCTACGAGCAGTACTTC
TRBD1 | NA | TRBJ2-7 | TRBV7-9 | CASSLGQGKTYEQYF | TGTGCCAGCAGCTTGGGACAGGGTAAAACTTACGAGCAGTACTTC
TRBD2 | NA | TRBJ2-7 | TRBV28 | CASSILSGVSYEQYF | TGTGCCAGCAGTATCCTTAGCGGGGTCTCCTACGAGCAGTACTTC
TRBD2 | NA | TRBJ2-3 | TRBV7-2 | CASSSASGNLHTQYF | TGTGCCAGCAGCTCGGCTAGCGGGAACCTCCATACGCAGTATTTT
NA | NA | TRBJ2-1 | TRBV2 | CANRMSSYNEQFF | TGTGCCAACAGGATGTCTTCCTACAATGAGCAGTTCTTC
TRBD1 | once | TRBJ2-2 | TRBV11-2 | CASSRGQGNTGELFF | TGTGCCAGCAGCCGAGGACAGGGGAACACCGGGGAGCTGTTTTTT
NA | NA | TRBJ1-2 | TRBV6-5 | CASTPVGPGRDGYTF | TGTGCCAGCACCCCTGTGGGACCAGGACGTGACGGCTACACCTTC
NA | NA | TRBJ2-5 | TRBV10-3 | CAIRQSGETQYF | TGTGCCATCAGACAGTCCGGGGAGACCCAGTACTTC